This T cell receptor (beta chain) was profiled in a study of cytomegalovirus exposure and HLA in healthy donors. PCR was performed using 60 Vbeta and 13 Jbeta primers. Measured with immunoSEQ multiplex PCR; TCRdb has only the in-frame clones, and not every one. This table has 85,000 to 100,000 clones, 75% to 85% appearing once. The V end was cut by 2 bases, the J end by 5 bases, with 6 bases between. The CDR3 has 11 amino acids. CDR1 and CDR2 (germline): GTSNPN, SVGIG (reference sequence). This clone was counted once. This chain joins TRBV30 and TRBJ1-1; D call uncertain. Sequencing used PBMCs. This TCR was recovered from a woman aged 40 to 49 in good health and CMV-seronegative. CDR3 region: CAWSFVTEAFF. DNA for the CDR3: TGTGCCTGGAGTTTCGTTACTGAAGCTTTCTTT.